These T cell receptor beta chains were read from a single sample in a study of OX40 agonist ivuxolimab in advanced cancers. Repertoires were generated with immunoSEQ multiplex PCR, while TCRdb's copy carries only in-frame clones and drops some. The sample has about 66,000 clones, 86% seen once; the top ten hold approximately 4%. The source was CD4+ or CD8+ T cells sorted from blood, collected in a trial of the OX40 agonist ivuxolimab. These receptors were taken from an adult with an advanced solid tumor such as melanoma, head and neck, liver or kidney cancer. Each CDR3 is given with its conserved first and last residue. D genes are given only for firm matches. Expanded clones are given a class, and other clones once, few, many or no size at all.

V gene	clone size	D gene	J gene	CDR3 DNA	CDR3 protein
TRBV5-1	-	-	TRBJ1-3	TGCGCCAGCAGCTTGGACAGGTCCGGAAACACCATATATTTT	CASSLDRSGNTIYF
TRBV6-1	-	-	TRBJ2-3	TGTGCCAGCAGTGCGGAGGGGACAGATACGCAGTATTTT	CASSAEGTDTQYF
TRBV20-1	-	-	TRBJ1-2	TGCAGTGGTGACAGTGAGGGCGGCTACACCTTC	CSGDSEGGYTF
TRBV7-8	-	TRBD1	TRBJ2-5	TGTGCCAGCAGCCTAACAGGGGGCAGGGAGACCCAGTACTTC	CASSLTGGRETQYF
TRBV27	-	-	TRBJ1-6	TGTGCCAGCAGTTTAAGGCAGAAGGGCTCACCCCTCCACTTT	CASSLRQKGSPLHF
TRBV18	-	TRBD1	TRBJ2-1	TGTGCCAGCTCACCCATGACAGGGTTCGAGGGGCAGTTCTTC	CASSPMTGFEGQFF
TRBV10-3	-	-	TRBJ1-1	TGTGCCATCAAAGGGGGTCAAGGGATGAACACTGAAGCTTTCTTT	CAIKGGQGMNTEAFF
TRBV2	-	-	TRBJ2-5	TGTGCCAGCAGTGAAAGCGAGGGGACGGAGACCCAGTACTTC	CASSESEGTETQYF
TRBV18	-	TRBD1	TRBJ2-7	TGTGCCAGCTCACAGGGGACAGGGAGCTCCTACGAGCAGTACTTC	CASSQGTGSSYEQYF
TRBV6-4	-	TRBD2	TRBJ2-3	TGTGCCAGCATTCTGCCGGGGGGGCCTCGCACAGATACGCAGTATTTT	CASILPGGPRTDTQYF
TRBV10-3	-	TRBD1	TRBJ2-2	TGTGCCATCAGTGACCTACAGGGGGTGGCCGGGGAGCTGTTTTTT	CAISDLQGVAGELFF
TRBV6-6	-	TRBD2	TRBJ2-7	TGTGCCAGCAGTTCCACTAGCGGGGGCTCCTACGAGCAGTACTTC	CASSSTSGGSYEQYF
TRBV5-8	-	-	TRBJ2-5	TGTGCCAGCAGCTCATCCAGGGGTACGGAGACCCAGTACTTC	CASSSSRGTETQYF
TRBV6-6	-	-	TRBJ1-1	TGTGCCAGCAGGGAGGGAAAGAGCACTGAAGCTTTCTTT	CASREGKSTEAFF
TRBV28	-	-	TRBJ1-5	TGTGCCAGCAGTTTATCCGCAGACTATCAGCCCCAGCATTTT	CASSLSADYQPQHF
TRBV28	-	-	TRBJ1-5	TGTGCCAGCACAGGGCCGGAGGGCAATCAGCCCCAGCATTTT	CASTGPEGNQPQHF
TRBV19	-	-	TRBJ1-2	TGTGCCAGTAGTAAGGGGGAGGGAGGCTACACCTTC	CASSKGEGGYTF
TRBV7-9	-	-	TRBJ1-2	TGTGCCAGCAGCTTAGACTACAGGCCCCCTAACTATGGCTACACCTTC	CASSLDYRPPNYGYTF
TRBV5-4	-	TRBD1	TRBJ2-3	TGTGCCAGCAGCTTGAAAGGGACAGGGGAAGCAGATACGCAGTATTTT	CASSLKGTGEADTQYF
TRBV20-1	-	-	TRBJ1-2	TGCAGTGCACCCCGACAAGGTGGCTACACCTTC	CSAPRQGGYTF
TRBV6-5	-	-	TRBJ1-1	TGTGCCAGCACGGCTCCTGGGGCTGAAGCTTTCTTT	CASTAPGAEAFF
TRBV19	-	-	TRBJ1-2	TGTGCCACTCGAACAGGGACCTATGGCTACACCTTC	CATRTGTYGYTF
TRBV30	-	TRBD2	TRBJ2-3	TGTGCCTGGGGTGGCGAACCGGGACTAGCTGTAGATACGCAGTATTTT	CAWGGEPGLAVDTQYF
TRBV28	-	-	TRBJ1-4	TGTGCCACCGGGGGCGGAACTAATGAAAAACTGTTTTTT	CATGGGTNEKLFF
TRBV5-1	-	-	TRBJ2-3	TGCGCCAGCAGCTTGGCCGGACCTAGCACAGATACGCAGTATTTT	CASSLAGPSTDTQYF
TRBV6-6	-	TRBD1	TRBJ1-1	TGTGCCAGCAGTTACTCCCAGGGGGCTGAAGCTTTCTTT	CASSYSQGAEAFF
TRBV2	-	TRBD1	TRBJ2-2	TGTGCCAGCAGTTCCCTGGGGACAGGCCCGAACACCGGGGAGCTGTTTTTT	CASSSLGTGPNTGELFF
TRBV6-6	-	-	TRBJ1-4	TGTGCCAGCAGTTTGGAGGGAACTAATGAAAAACTGTTTTTT	CASSLEGTNEKLFF
TRBV11-3	-	-	TRBJ2-3	TGTGCCAGCAGCTCCAGGGGTACAGATACGCAGTATTTT	CASSSRGTDTQYF
TRBV4-3	once	TRBD1	TRBJ2-3	TGCGCCAGCAGCCAAGGGACAGGGCGTACGCAGTATTTT	CASSQGTGRTQYF
TRBV4-3	-	-	TRBJ2-5	TGCGCCAGCAGCCAAGCTGGGGTGGGAGAGACCCAGTACTTC	CASSQAGVGETQYF
TRBV6-1	-	-	TRBJ2-7	TGTGCCGCCCGGGACCGGATCTACGAGCAGTACTTC	CAARDRIYEQYF
TRBV7-6	once	-	TRBJ2-7	TGTGCCAGCAGCTTAGAATTTCAGCACGAGCAGTACTTC	CASSLEFQHEQYF
TRBV11-2	once	-	TRBJ2-6	TGTGCCAGCAGCTTACAGTCGCCCGGGGCCAACGTCCTGACTTTC	CASSLQSPGANVLTF
TRBV6-1	-	-	TRBJ1-6	TGTGCCAGCACGGAGGGTTCCTCACCCCTCCACTTT	CASTEGSSPLHF
TRBV5-6	once	TRBD1	TRBJ1-2	TGTGCCAGCAGCTTGCAGGGGGCACACGGCTACACCTTC	CASSLQGAHGYTF
TRBV11-3	-	TRBD1	TRBJ2-3	TGTGCCAGCAGCTCCTTTCACAGGGGCAAGGGAGATACGCAGTATTTT	CASSSFHRGKGDTQYF
TRBV10-2	-	TRBD2	TRBJ2-7	TGCGCCAGCAGTATAACCCTACTTCTAGCGGGGGACTCCTACGAGCAGTACTTC	CASSITLLLAGDSYEQYF
TRBV5-1	-	-	TRBJ1-1	TGCGCCAGCAGCTTTTGGGGCTTGAACACTGAAGCTTTCTTT	CASSFWGLNTEAFF
TRBV15	-	-	TRBJ1-5	TGTGCCACCAGCAGAGAGGTGAAGTGGCGGGGTACAGATCAGCCCCAGCATTTT	CATSREVKWRGTDQPQHF
TRBV6-5	-	TRBD1	TRBJ1-5	TGTGCCAGCAGTGACAGGGCCGATCAGCCCCAGCATTTT	CASSDRADQPQHF
TRBV12-5	-	-	TRBJ1-1	TGTGCTAGTGGTTTGGGTCAGATCTCAGTATCTTTCTTT	CASGLGQISVSFF
TRBV19	-	-	TRBJ1-4	TGTGCCACCACCGGACAGTCTAATGAAAAACTGTTTTTT	CATTGQSNEKLFF